These 14 T cell receptor beta chains share one sample of origin, sequenced in a study of cytomegalovirus exposure and HLA in healthy donors. The PCR ran on 60 Vbeta and 13 Jbeta primers. Data came from immunoSEQ multiplex PCR; TCRdb stores just in-frame clones and leaves some out. The sample holds approximately 160,000 clones; 80% to 90% are singletons and the top ten take approximately 0.78%. The sample comprised PBMCs. The receptors were gathered from a woman aged 18-30 years in good health and CMV-seronegative.

The chain recombines TRBV11-2 with TRBJ2-7; 9 bases are shared with TRBD1. The CDR3 contains 14 residues. V shed 5 bases, J shed 3 bases, and the junction held 5 bases outside the gene matches. Germline V CDR1 and CDR2: SGHAT, FQNNGV. The chain's CDR3 is CASSPDRGHYEQYF. CDR3 nucleotide sequence: TGTGCCAGCAGCCCGGACAGGGGACACTACGAGCAGTACTTC.

The genes are TRBV4-1 and TRBJ2-3, with 8 bases fitting TRBD2. The CDR3 extends over 15 amino acids. The ends lost 7 bases at V and 2 bases at J; junction bases unmatched: 8. Germline V gene data show CDR1 as MGHRA and CDR2 as YSYEKL. CDR3 DNA sequence: TGCGCCAGCAACTCCCCGGGACTAGTCACAGATACGCAGTATTTT. Protein sequence: CASNSPGLVTDTQYF.

The chain recombines TRBV11-3 with TRBJ2-1; possibly TRBD1 for D (5 bases). Trimming took off 7 bases at V and 4 bases at J, with 17 bases between the two ends. The length of the CDR3 is 15 residues. The germline V gene encodes CDR1 SGHNT and CDR2 YENEEA. CDR3 coding DNA: TGTGCCAGCACTATTGTAGCAGGACAATACAATGAGCAGTTCTTC. Translation: CASTIVAGQYNEQFF.

The CDR3 spells CASKSLPGGPAMNTEAFF. Written as DNA, the CDR3 is TGTGCCAGTAAAAGCCTCCCAGGGGGGCCGGCCATGAACACTGAAGCTTTCTTT. This sequence joins TRBV19 and TRBJ1-1, with 7 bases identical to TRBD1. The CDR3 runs to 18 residues. From germline, CDR1 is LNHDA and CDR2 SQIVND (reference sequence). J lost 0 bases, V lost 7 bases, and 17 bases had no gene match. Based on the CDR3 plus reference TRBV19 and TRBJ1-1, the full variable domain is DGGITQSPKYLFRKEGQNVTLSCEQNLNHDAMYWYRQDPGQGLRLIYYSQIVNDFQKGDIAEGYSVSREKKESFPLTVTSAQKNPTAFYLCASKSLPGGPAMNTEAFFGQGTRLTVV.

The V call is TRBV5-1, the J call TRBJ2-3; no definite D call. Germline V gene lookup returns CDR1 SGHRS and CDR2 YFSETQ. This CDR3 contains 13 residues. V lost 2 bases to trimming and J lost 3 bases, with 7 bases between them. CDR3 sequence: CASSFQETDTQYF. The CDR3 nucleotides are TGCGCCAGCAGCTTCCAGGAAACAGATACGCAGTATTTT.

The chain employs TRBV27 and TRBJ2-6; maybe TRBD1 (7 bases). This CDR3 is built from 18 residues. Germline CDR1 MNHEY, CDR2 SMNVEV (reference sequence). V dropped 0 bases and J dropped 0 bases, with 12 bases sitting between them. The CDR3 region is CASSLSGGQYSGANVLTF. The CDR3 coding sequence is TGTGCCAGCAGTTTATCGGGGGGACAGTACTCTGGGGCCAACGTCCTGACTTTC.

J is TRBJ1-5 and V is TRBV11-2, with a possible D match to TRBD1 (5 bases). Germline CDR1 is SGHAT and CDR2 is FQNNGV. V was clipped by 1 base and J by 7 bases, with 8 bases between them. There are 13 residues in the CDR3. CDR3 sequence reads: CASSLGPGQPQHF. CDR3 nucleotide sequence: TGTGCCAGCAGCTTAGGCCCAGGGCAGCCCCAGCATTTT.

V usage is TRBV6-5 and J usage is TRBJ1-2; possibly TRBD1 for D (6 bases). The germline V and J ends were trimmed by 9 bases and 3 bases, with 11 bases remaining between them. Germline loops: CDR1 MNHEY, CDR2 SVGAGI. This CDR3 comprises 12 residues. The CDR3 reads CASRTGYYGYTF. In DNA form, the CDR3 reads TGTGCCAGTCGAACAGGGTACTATGGCTACACCTTC.

A note on this clone: Other DNA sequences in the sample encode the same CDR3. The rearrangement links TRBV13 to TRBJ2-7; D perhaps matches TRBD2 (6 bases). This CDR3 region has 14 residues. Germline V gene sequence: CDR1 PRHDT, CDR2 FYEKMQ (reference sequence). Trimming took off 5 bases at V and 4 bases at J, with 15 bases between the two ends. The CDR3 region is CASSPGTASYEQYF. CDR3 nucleotides: TGTGCCAGCAGCCCCGGGACTGCCAGTTACGAGCAGTACTTC. The full variable domain, rest sourced from reference TRBV13 and TRBJ2-7, is AAGVIQSPRHLIKEKRETATLKCYPIPRHDTVYWYQQGPGQDPQFLISFYEKMQSDKGSIPDRFSAQQFSDYHSELNMSSLELGDSALYFCASSPGTASYEQYFGPGTRLTVT.

The chain links TRBV4-1 to TRBJ2-1; the match to TRBD2 covers 14 bases. Germline assignment: CDR1 MGHRA and CDR2 YSYEKL. This CDR3 region has 17 residues. V dropped 4 bases and J dropped 9; count of bases not matched to a gene: 11. The CDR3 nucleotides are TGCGCCAGCAGCCGCACATCCGGGACTAGCGGGAGTGGTGAGCAGTTCTTC. Translated: CASSRTSGTSGSGEQFF.

The chain joins TRBV30 to TRBJ2-1; TRBD1 is a possible D gene (5 bases). CDR3 length equals 12 residues. Germline-derived CDR1 and CDR2 are GTSNPN and SVGIG (reference sequence). V was pared by 4 bases and J by 8 bases, with 12 bases between. CDR3 DNA: TGTGCCTGGATCCGCCAGGGATATGAGCAGTTCTTC. As protein: CAWIRQGYEQFF.

The chain recombines TRBV13 with TRBJ2-1; TRBD1 agrees at 8 bases. Unmatched junction bases numbered 9, after V lost 6 bases and J lost 8 bases. Germline loops: CDR1 PRHDT, CDR2 FYEKMQ (reference sequence). The CDR3 loop spans 14 amino acids. The CDR3 loop is CASSPAGGVDEQFF. In DNA form, the CDR3 reads TGTGCCAGCAGTCCGGCAGGGGGCGTAGATGAGCAGTTCTTC. Complete variable domain (other parts from reference TRBV13 and TRBJ2-1): AAGVIQSPRHLIKEKRETATLKCYPIPRHDTVYWYQQGPGQDPQFLISFYEKMQSDKGSIPDRFSAQQFSDYHSELNMSSLELGDSALYFCASSPAGGVDEQFFGPGTRLTVL.

This chain uses TRBV29-1 with TRBJ1-1; 7 bases align to TRBD1. This CDR3 contains 14 residues. The junction had 7 bases not matched to a gene; V was cut back by 1 base and J by 5 bases. Per germline, CDR1 SQVTM and CDR2 ANQGSEA. DNA of the CDR3: TGCAGCGTTGAAGGCCAGGGGGGACGTACTGAAGCTTTCTTT. This sequence encodes CSVEGQGGRTEAFF.

This chain joins TRBV29-1 and TRBJ1-1; D gene uncertain. Germline V CDR1 and CDR2: SQVTM, ANQGSEA. The V end lost 3 bases, the J end lost 1 base, and 9 bases lay between the germline ends. The length of the CDR3 is 13 residues. The CDR3 protein is CSVDQVKNTEAFF. The DNA for the CDR3 is TGCAGCGTTGATCAGGTAAAGAACACTGAAGCTTTCTTT.